The clone carrying this T cell receptor beta chain appeared many times. Antigen specificity is unknown. Library preparation (for TCRbeta) was performed with unique molecular identifiers. TCRdb redid the calling of the PCR reads with MiXCR, one entry per CDR3 protein. Here the sample spans about 580,000 distinct CDR3 sequences, more than 20% being singletons. The entry originates in a study of T-cell reconstitution after alpha-beta-depleted transplantation in children. Study-wide points: Some patients owed their high day-60 TCRbeta diversity to surviving recipient T cells and thymic progenitors. There were reportedly several hundred expanded graft clones from which alpha-beta T cells came about two months after transplant. Newly produced T cells mostly accounted for T-cell counts and diversity one year post-transplant.

Per the germline V gene, CDR1 is SEHNR and CDR2 is FQNEAQ (reference sequence). Trimming removed 2 bases at V and 0 bases at J, with 10 bases between. CDR3 size: 15 residues. The specimen comprised PBMCs, mostly from graft donor cells, sampled 360 days after TCRalphabeta/CD19-depleted stem cell transplant. The clonotype originates from a boy less than two years old who had a stem cell transplant for acute myeloid leukemia, so the T cells may come from the graft donor. The V gene is TRBV7-9, the J gene TRBJ1-2; no definite D call. CDR3: CASSLLWPTNYGYTF. The DNA for the CDR3 is TGTGCCAGCAGCTTACTTTGGCCTACTAACTATGGCTACACCTTC.